Listed below are T cell receptor beta chains from one sample, sequenced in a study of identical twins. TCRdb processed the 5' RACE reads anew with MiXCR; each CDR3 protein has one entry. Among approximately 490,000 distinct CDR3 sequences listed, approximately 20% were seen once. These same data were also listed under a study on yellow fever vaccine responses in identical twins.

Sequenced material: CD4+ T cells sorted from blood. These receptors originate from a woman aged 18 to 35 in good health. The CDR3 runs from the conserved cysteine through the conserved F or W. A D gene is named only where the DNA matches it firmly. For some rows the clone size is stated as once, few or many, or as a class when expanded; others skip it.

d_call: NA; cdr3_length: 14; j_call: TRBJ2-1; clone_size: few; v_call: TRBV20-1; cdr3_aa: CSATGINNYNEQFF; cdr3_nt: TGCAGTGCCACCGGGATAAACAACTACAATGAGCAGTTCTTC
d_call: TRBD2; cdr3_length: 13; j_call: TRBJ2-5; clone_size: NA; v_call: TRBV12-3/TRBV12-4; cdr3_aa: CASSQAGGETQYF; cdr3_nt: TGTGCCAGCAGCCAAGCGGGAGGGGAGACCCAGTACTTC
d_call: NA; cdr3_length: 16; j_call: TRBJ2-2; clone_size: few; v_call: TRBV24-1; cdr3_aa: CATSDYRGTNTGELFF; cdr3_nt: TGTGCCACCAGTGATTACCGGGGAACGAACACCGGGGAGCTGTTTTTT
d_call: NA; cdr3_length: 15; j_call: TRBJ2-5; clone_size: few; v_call: TRBV4-1; cdr3_aa: CASSQEGRLFETQYF; cdr3_nt: TGCGCCAGCAGCCAAGAAGGGCGACTATTTGAGACCCAGTACTTC
d_call: NA; cdr3_length: 15; j_call: TRBJ2-4; clone_size: many; v_call: TRBV5-1; cdr3_aa: CASSLPGQGKNIQYF; cdr3_nt: TGCGCCAGCAGCTTACCGGGGCAGGGAAAAAACATTCAGTACTTC
d_call: TRBD2; cdr3_length: 17; j_call: TRBJ2-1; clone_size: few; v_call: TRBV5-1; cdr3_aa: CASSPTLSGRAYNEQFF; cdr3_nt: TGCGCCAGCAGCCCCACACTTAGCGGGAGGGCCTACAATGAGCAGTTCTTC
d_call: TRBD2; cdr3_length: 18; j_call: TRBJ2-3; clone_size: few; v_call: TRBV24-1; cdr3_aa: CATPALKGLAGGTDTQYF; cdr3_nt: TGTGCCACCCCCGCATTGAAAGGACTAGCGGGAGGCACAGATACGCAGTATTTT
d_call: NA; cdr3_length: 15; j_call: TRBJ2-3; clone_size: NA; v_call: TRBV11-2; cdr3_aa: CASSLQGLNQNTQYF; cdr3_nt: TGTGCCAGCAGCTTACAAGGACTAAACCAGAATACGCAGTATTTT
d_call: NA; cdr3_length: 12; j_call: TRBJ2-1; clone_size: NA; v_call: TRBV11-2; cdr3_aa: CASRGWGHEQFF; cdr3_nt: TGTGCCAGCCGGGGGTGGGGGCATGAGCAGTTCTTC
d_call: TRBD2; cdr3_length: 15; j_call: TRBJ2-1; clone_size: NA; v_call: TRBV6-4; cdr3_aa: CASSDGSGAKNEQFF; cdr3_nt: TGTGCCAGCAGTGACGGAAGCGGGGCTAAAAATGAGCAGTTCTTC
d_call: TRBD2; cdr3_length: 17; j_call: TRBJ2-2; clone_size: NA; v_call: TRBV12-3/TRBV12-4; cdr3_aa: CASSFWGGLDNTGELFF; cdr3_nt: TGTGCCAGCAGTTTTTGGGGTGGACTAGATAACACCGGGGAGCTGTTTTTT
d_call: NA; cdr3_length: 16; j_call: TRBJ2-1; clone_size: NA; v_call: TRBV12-3/TRBV12-4; cdr3_aa: CASSLAGFKGYNEQFF; cdr3_nt: TGTGCCAGCAGTTTAGCGGGGTTTAAGGGCTACAATGAGCAGTTCTTC
d_call: NA; cdr3_length: 17; j_call: TRBJ2-5; clone_size: NA; v_call: TRBV15; cdr3_aa: CATSRDHTRQYQETQYF; cdr3_nt: TGTGCCACCAGCAGAGATCATACACGACAGTACCAAGAGACCCAGTACTTC
d_call: TRBD1; cdr3_length: 15; j_call: TRBJ2-1; clone_size: NA; v_call: TRBV28; cdr3_aa: CASITRTGGYNEQFF; cdr3_nt: TGTGCCAGCATAACCCGGACAGGGGGCTACAATGAGCAGTTCTTC
d_call: NA; cdr3_length: 14; j_call: TRBJ2-4; clone_size: many; v_call: TRBV6-1; cdr3_aa: CASSPRVAKNIQYF; cdr3_nt: TGTGCCAGCAGTCCCAGGGTTGCCAAAAACATTCAGTACTTC
d_call: NA; cdr3_length: 13; j_call: TRBJ2-7; clone_size: NA; v_call: TRBV5-6; cdr3_aa: CASSSATRYEQYF; cdr3_nt: TGTGCCAGCAGCTCGGCCACCCGTTACGAGCAGTACTTC
d_call: NA; cdr3_length: 14; j_call: TRBJ2-5; clone_size: NA; v_call: TRBV5-1; cdr3_aa: CASSGGHLGETQYF; cdr3_nt: TGCGCCAGCAGCGGGGGACACCTCGGAGAGACCCAGTACTTC
d_call: TRBD1; cdr3_length: 15; j_call: TRBJ1-1; clone_size: NA; v_call: TRBV5-1; cdr3_aa: CASSARDRPNTEAFF; cdr3_nt: TGCGCCAGCAGCGCGAGGGACAGGCCAAACACTGAAGCTTTCTTT
d_call: TRBD1; cdr3_length: 14; j_call: TRBJ2-7; clone_size: few; v_call: TRBV10-3; cdr3_aa: CAISVGTGLYEQYF; cdr3_nt: TGTGCCATCAGTGTAGGGACAGGGCTCTACGAGCAGTACTTC
d_call: NA; cdr3_length: 11; j_call: TRBJ2-3; clone_size: few; v_call: TRBV12-3/TRBV12-4; cdr3_aa: CATPGSGTQYF; cdr3_nt: TGTGCCACCCCAGGCTCTGGTACGCAGTATTTT
d_call: NA; cdr3_length: 14; j_call: TRBJ2-5; clone_size: few; v_call: TRBV3-1; cdr3_aa: CASSRRGPRETQYF; cdr3_nt: TGTGCCAGCAGCCGTCGGGGGCCGAGAGAGACCCAGTACTTC
d_call: NA; cdr3_length: 13; j_call: TRBJ2-2; clone_size: many; v_call: TRBV12-3/TRBV12-4; cdr3_aa: CASSLRETGELFF; cdr3_nt: TGTGCCAGCAGTTTGCGCGAAACCGGGGAGCTGTTTTTT
d_call: NA; cdr3_length: 15; j_call: TRBJ2-5; clone_size: few; v_call: TRBV12-3/TRBV12-4; cdr3_aa: CASSLGVVLQETQYF; cdr3_nt: TGTGCCAGCAGTTTAGGTGTAGTACTCCAAGAGACCCAGTACTTC
d_call: NA; cdr3_length: 11; j_call: TRBJ1-2; clone_size: few; v_call: TRBV20-1; cdr3_aa: CSARLRQSYTF; cdr3_nt: TGCAGTGCTAGACTTAGACAGAGCTACACCTTC
d_call: NA; cdr3_length: 15; j_call: TRBJ2-3; clone_size: NA; v_call: TRBV12-3/TRBV12-4; cdr3_aa: CASSFNLANMDTQYF; cdr3_nt: TGTGCCAGCAGTTTTAATCTAGCGAATATGGATACGCAGTATTTT
d_call: TRBD2; cdr3_length: 18; j_call: TRBJ2-3; clone_size: NA; v_call: TRBV7-8; cdr3_aa: CASSLRPRGGIGADTQYF; cdr3_nt: TGTGCCAGCAGCTTACGGCCACGGGGGGGTATCGGCGCAGATACGCAGTATTTT
d_call: NA; cdr3_length: 12; j_call: TRBJ1-2; clone_size: NA; v_call: TRBV10-3; cdr3_aa: CAISDGTRDYTF; cdr3_nt: TGTGCCATCAGTGACGGGACGAGAGACTACACCTTC
d_call: NA; cdr3_length: 13; j_call: TRBJ1-1; clone_size: NA; v_call: TRBV20-1; cdr3_aa: CSARDSLNTEAFF; cdr3_nt: TGCAGTGCTAGAGACAGCTTGAACACTGAAGCTTTCTTT
d_call: NA; cdr3_length: 15; j_call: TRBJ1-2; clone_size: many; v_call: TRBV24-1; cdr3_aa: CATSDFPRENYGYTF; cdr3_nt: TGTGCCACCAGTGATTTTCCCAGGGAAAACTATGGCTACACCTTC
d_call: NA; cdr3_length: 12; j_call: TRBJ1-2; clone_size: NA; v_call: TRBV6-1; cdr3_aa: CASGRSLYGYTF; cdr3_nt: TGTGCCAGCGGGAGAAGTCTTTATGGCTACACCTTC
d_call: NA; cdr3_length: 13; j_call: TRBJ2-5; clone_size: NA; v_call: TRBV7-2; cdr3_aa: CASSLGYRETQYF; cdr3_nt: TGTGCCAGCAGCTTAGGATACCGGGAGACCCAGTACTTC
d_call: TRBD1; cdr3_length: 15; j_call: TRBJ2-4; clone_size: NA; v_call: TRBV5-1; cdr3_aa: CASSSGQVAKNIQYF; cdr3_nt: TGCGCCAGCAGCTCGGGACAGGTAGCCAAAAACATTCAGTACTTC
d_call: TRBD2; cdr3_length: 16; j_call: TRBJ2-7; clone_size: NA; v_call: TRBV7-8; cdr3_aa: CASSLVTGTRLREQYF; cdr3_nt: TGTGCCAGCAGCTTAGTCACGGGGACTAGGTTACGCGAGCAGTACTTC
d_call: TRBD1; cdr3_length: 14; j_call: TRBJ2-7; clone_size: few; v_call: TRBV2; cdr3_aa: CASSVGTGVYEQYF; cdr3_nt: TGTGCCAGCAGTGTCGGGACAGGGGTATACGAGCAGTACTTC
d_call: NA; cdr3_length: 15; j_call: TRBJ2-7; clone_size: few; v_call: TRBV12-3/TRBV12-4; cdr3_aa: CASSLEQGTSYEQYF; cdr3_nt: TGTGCCAGCAGTTTAGAACAGGGTACGTCCTACGAGCAGTACTTC
d_call: TRBD2; cdr3_length: 20; j_call: TRBJ2-6; clone_size: few; v_call: TRBV5-1; cdr3_aa: CASSLVGASGAYSGANVLTF; cdr3_nt: TGCGCCAGCAGCTTGGTTGGCGCTAGCGGGGCCTACTCTGGGGCCAACGTCCTGACTTTC
d_call: NA; cdr3_length: 13; j_call: TRBJ1-1; clone_size: NA; v_call: TRBV6-1; cdr3_aa: CASAVVMNTEAFF; cdr3_nt: TGTGCCAGCGCAGTCGTGATGAACACTGAAGCTTTCTTT
d_call: NA; cdr3_length: 16; j_call: TRBJ2-2; clone_size: few; v_call: TRBV27; cdr3_aa: CASSLAGGVITGELFF; cdr3_nt: TGTGCCAGCAGTTTAGCTGGAGGGGTAATCACCGGGGAGCTGTTTTTT
d_call: NA; cdr3_length: 15; j_call: TRBJ2-7; clone_size: NA; v_call: TRBV7-2; cdr3_aa: CASSLGVTVSYEQYF; cdr3_nt: TGTGCCAGCAGCTTAGGAGTGACAGTCTCCTACGAGCAGTACTTC
d_call: NA; cdr3_length: 12; j_call: TRBJ2-3; clone_size: few; v_call: TRBV24-1; cdr3_aa: CATSDQQSTQYF; cdr3_nt: TGTGCCACCAGTGATCAACAAAGTACGCAGTATTTT
d_call: TRBD2; cdr3_length: 16; j_call: TRBJ2-1; clone_size: few; v_call: TRBV7-7; cdr3_aa: CASSLGGAGGNNEQFF; cdr3_nt: TGTGCCAGCAGCTTAGGAGGAGCGGGGGGCAACAATGAGCAGTTCTTC
d_call: TRBD2; cdr3_length: 14; j_call: TRBJ2-7; clone_size: few; v_call: TRBV2; cdr3_aa: CASSELAGGPVAYF; cdr3_nt: TGTGCCAGCAGTGAGTTGGCGGGAGGGCCCGTAGCGTACTTC
d_call: TRBD2; cdr3_length: 14; j_call: TRBJ2-7; clone_size: NA; v_call: TRBV4-2; cdr3_aa: CASSLSTSGYEQYF; cdr3_nt: TGTGCCAGCAGCCTGTCGACTAGCGGCTACGAGCAGTACTTC
d_call: NA; cdr3_length: 15; j_call: TRBJ2-1; clone_size: NA; v_call: TRBV19; cdr3_aa: CASSMGLLDYNEQFF; cdr3_nt: TGTGCCAGTAGTATGGGGCTGCTTGACTACAATGAGCAGTTCTTC
d_call: NA; cdr3_length: 12; j_call: TRBJ1-2; clone_size: few; v_call: TRBV2; cdr3_aa: CASRAANYGYTF; cdr3_nt: TGTGCCAGCAGAGCAGCTAACTATGGCTACACCTTC
d_call: TRBD1; cdr3_length: 18; j_call: TRBJ2-3; clone_size: few; v_call: TRBV3-1; cdr3_aa: CASSQDLTGTGGTDTQYF; cdr3_nt: TGTGCCAGCAGCCAAGACCTGACGGGGACAGGGGGTACAGATACGCAGTATTTT
d_call: TRBD2; cdr3_length: 18; j_call: TRBJ2-3; clone_size: NA; v_call: TRBV20-1; cdr3_aa: CSASGLTSGGEGTDTQYF; cdr3_nt: TGCAGTGCTAGCGGGCTGACTAGCGGGGGGGAGGGGACAGATACGCAGTATTTT
d_call: TRBD1; cdr3_length: 13; j_call: TRBJ2-1; clone_size: NA; v_call: TRBV2; cdr3_aa: CASSGQGGDEQFF; cdr3_nt: TGTGCCAGCAGCGGACAGGGGGGAGATGAGCAGTTCTTC
d_call: NA; cdr3_length: 15; j_call: TRBJ1-6; clone_size: NA; v_call: TRBV20-1; cdr3_aa: CSAKGIGSYNSPLHF; cdr3_nt: TGCAGTGCTAAGGGGATCGGCTCCTATAATTCACCCCTCCACTTT
d_call: NA; cdr3_length: 15; j_call: TRBJ2-2; clone_size: NA; v_call: TRBV27; cdr3_aa: CASSFRDPNTGELFF; cdr3_nt: TGTGCCAGCAGTTTCCGGGACCCCAACACCGGGGAGCTGTTTTTT
d_call: TRBD2; cdr3_length: 16; j_call: TRBJ2-3; clone_size: few; v_call: TRBV2; cdr3_aa: CASSIAGLAGLDTQYF; cdr3_nt: TGTGCCAGCTCCATAGCGGGACTAGCGGGATTGGATACGCAGTATTTT
d_call: NA; cdr3_length: 15; j_call: TRBJ2-7; clone_size: NA; v_call: TRBV28; cdr3_aa: CASSLEVLSSYEQYF; cdr3_nt: TGTGCCAGCAGTTTGGAGGTCCTGAGCTCCTACGAGCAGTACTTC
d_call: TRBD2; cdr3_length: 17; j_call: TRBJ2-3; clone_size: few; v_call: TRBV6-5; cdr3_aa: CASSYSSSSGGRDTQYF; cdr3_nt: TGTGCCAGCAGTTACTCGAGTTCTAGCGGGGGGAGAGATACGCAGTATTTT